This paragraph covers one TCR beta chain sequence. The antigen remains undetermined. Average productive template count per sample was around 40,000. Some clones are missing from TCRdb's copy, which holds only in-frame ones; the method was immunoSEQ multiplex PCR. Of 35,000 to 40,000 clones in the sample, roughly 90% were seen once. This entry comes from a study of STAT3 mutations in large granular lymphocyte leukemia. About the research overall: Among longitudinally sequenced T-LGLL patients, roughly half had canonical activating STAT3 mutations detected. Study-level points and caveats: In T-cell large granular lymphocyte leukemia, about half of patients showed multiple immunodominant subclonotypes.

This CDR3 is built from 14 residues. Germline V gives CDR1 ENHRY, CDR2 SYGVKD. Between the trimmed V and J ends, which lost 3 bases and 0 bases, there was a span of 7 bases. The receptor's source is a human donor with T large granular lymphocyte leukemia. Some clones in this sample may be carry-over from other donors' samples. Sequencing input: PBMCs. This chain links TRBV10-3 with TRBJ2-3; no clear D gene. CDR3 sequence: CAISEKASTDTQYF. The CDR3 bases are TGTGCCATCAGTGAAAAGGCTAGCACAGATACGCAGTATTTT.